This T cell receptor beta chain was retrieved from a study of ipilimumab plus nivolumab after autologous stem cell transplantation. Some clones are missing from TCRdb's copy, which holds only in-frame ones; the method was immunoSEQ multiplex PCR. Of around 21,000 clones listed, 77% are singletons. The sample here was PBMCs, taken in a trial of ipilimumab plus nivolumab as post-transplant consolidation. The source is a male donor with diffuse large B-cell lymphoma.

The CDR3 protein is CASSLSGQSGNTIYF. Written as DNA, the CDR3 is TGTGCCAGCAGCTTAAGTGGACAGTCTGGAAACACCATATATTTT. The genes are TRBV7-2 and TRBJ1-3, with D possibly being TRBD1 (6 bases). The CDR3 extends over 15 amino acids. Trimming cost V 2 bases and J 1 base, with 9 bases left between them. From germline, CDR1 is SGHTA and CDR2 FQGNSA.